The rows below give T cell receptor beta chains drawn from one sample of a study of cytomegalovirus exposure and HLA in healthy donors. Repertoires were generated with immunoSEQ multiplex PCR, while TCRdb's copy carries only in-frame clones and drops some. The table gives over 120,000 clones; the top ten clones make up 0.8% to 1% of it. Sequencing input: PBMCs. Every receptor here comes from a male donor in good health and CMV-seronegative. Both conserved end residues are part of each CDR3. Fields, in order: V gene, D gene, J gene, CDR3 protein, CDR3 DNA. D genes are given only for firm matches.

TRBV30	TRBD1	TRBJ1-2	CAWIPGQLIYGYTF	TGTGCCTGGATCCCGGGACAGCTTATCTATGGCTACACCTTC
TRBV7-2	-	TRBJ2-5	CASTAGLRHQETQYF	TGTGCCAGCACTGCGGGGCTTAGACACCAAGAGACCCAGTACTTC
TRBV5-1	-	TRBJ2-6	CASSTLGTGTTNVLTF	TGCGCCAGCAGCACCTTGGGTACAGGGACGACCAACGTCCTGACTTTC
TRBV6-1	-	TRBJ1-5	CASRLRDTNQPQHF	TGTGCCAGCAGACTCCGGGACACGAATCAGCCCCAGCATTTT
TRBV15	-	TRBJ1-5	CATSRGQYGQDQPQHF	TGTGCCACCAGCAGAGGACAGTATGGTCAGGATCAGCCCCAGCATTTT
TRBV11-2	TRBD1	TRBJ1-1	CASRATGANTEAFF	TGTGCCAGCAGGGCGACAGGGGCCAACACTGAAGCTTTCTTT
TRBV19	TRBD1	TRBJ1-4	CASTLSDQGVWKLFF	TGTGCCAGTACCCTATCCGACCAGGGGGTGTGGAAACTGTTTTTT
TRBV4-1	-	TRBJ2-1	CASSQAVGAFPNEQFF	TGCGCCAGCAGCCAAGCTGTGGGGGCCTTTCCCAATGAGCAGTTCTTC
TRBV15	-	TRBJ1-1	CAAGGPNTEAFF	TGTGCCGCCGGCGGCCCGAACACTGAAGCTTTCTTT
TRBV5-8	-	TRBJ2-5	CASSLARGKSGETQYF	TGTGCCAGCAGCTTGGCCAGGGGCAAGAGTGGGGAGACCCAGTACTTC
TRBV4-1	-	TRBJ1-2	CASSLGMVVVDGYTF	TGCGCCAGCAGCCTCGGGATGGTGGTCGTGGATGGCTACACCTTC
TRBV6-5	-	TRBJ1-2	CASSDSDGYTF	TGTGCCAGCAGTGACAGTGATGGCTACACCTTC
TRBV29-1	TRBD1	TRBJ2-7	CSVESWDRPGEQYF	TGCAGCGTTGAAAGCTGGGACAGGCCGGGGGAGCAGTACTTC
TRBV27	TRBD1	TRBJ2-7	CASSLFNRGSEQYF	TGTGCCAGCAGTTTATTTAACAGGGGATCCGAGCAGTACTTC
TRBV10-1	-	TRBJ1-1	CASSEGELNTEAFF	TGCGCCAGCAGTGAGGGAGAGCTGAACACTGAAGCTTTCTTT
TRBV19	-	TRBJ1-5	CASLQGQPQHF	TGTGCCAGCCTTCAGGGTCAGCCCCAGCATTTT
TRBV6-5	-	TRBJ2-2	CASSFTGWSPGELFF	TGTGCCAGCAGTTTCACAGGGTGGTCCCCCGGGGAGCTGTTTTTT
TRBV19	-	TRBJ1-6	CASSIGGTTNSPLHF	TGTGCCAGTAGTATAGGGGGGACAACGAATTCACCCCTCCACTTT
TRBV5-6	TRBD1	TRBJ1-1	CASSPRDRGEYNMNTEAFF	TGTGCCAGCAGCCCAAGAGACAGGGGGGAATATAATATGAACACTGAAGCTTTCTTT
TRBV28	TRBD1	TRBJ1-5	CASRSDRDGNQPQHF	TGTGCCAGCAGATCAGACAGGGATGGCAATCAGCCCCAGCATTTT
TRBV6-4	-	TRBJ2-5	CASSDPPGTPLQETQYF	TGTGCCAGCAGTGACCCTCCGGGAACACCATTGCAAGAGACCCAGTACTTC
TRBV5-1	-	TRBJ2-7	CASSGATGGEAFYYEQYF	TGCGCCAGCAGCGGCGCTACAGGGGGGGAGGCCTTCTACTACGAGCAGTACTTC
TRBV11-2	-	TRBJ1-1	CASTRRGGTEAFF	TGTGCCAGCACCCGTAGGGGTGGGACTGAAGCTTTCTTT
TRBV6-5	TRBD1	TRBJ1-3	CASRPTGVRGNTIYF	TGTGCCAGCAGACCTACAGGGGTCAGAGGAAACACCATATATTTT
TRBV30	TRBD1	TRBJ2-7	CAWTPGQVYEQYF	TGTGCCTGGACCCCGGGACAGGTCTACGAGCAGTACTTC
TRBV2	TRBD1	TRBJ1-1	CASSEPGQGTNTEAFF	TGTGCCAGCAGTGAACCGGGACAGGGGACGAACACTGAAGCTTTCTTT
TRBV28	TRBD1	TRBJ1-5	CASWGGQGAAQPQHF	TGTGCCAGCTGGGGGGGACAGGGGGCTGCGCAGCCCCAGCATTTT
TRBV5-1	-	TRBJ2-3	CASSSEPGLITDTQYF	TGCGCCAGCAGCTCGGAACCGGGACTTATCACAGATACGCAGTATTTT
TRBV5-1	-	TRBJ1-5	CASSLEAGDQPQHF	TGCGCCAGCAGCTTGGAGGCAGGGGATCAGCCCCAGCATTTT
TRBV5-4	-	TRBJ1-1	CASSFTGTEAFF	TGTGCCAGCAGCTTTACAGGTACTGAAGCTTTCTTT
TRBV27	TRBD2	TRBJ2-5	CASGRGSGGVETQYF	TGTGCCAGTGGTAGGGGAAGCGGGGGAGTGGAGACCCAGTACTTC
TRBV6-5	TRBD1	TRBJ1-2	CASSLPGQSTYGYTF	TGTGCCAGCAGTTTGCCGGGACAGAGTACCTATGGCTACACCTTC
TRBV7-8	-	TRBJ1-6	CASSSSVRGVNSPLHF	TGTGCCAGCAGCTCCTCGGTACGGGGAGTCAATTCACCCCTCCACTTT
TRBV6-4	-	TRBJ2-3	CASSRGYGAADTQYF	TGTGCCAGCAGTCGGGGATACGGCGCTGCAGATACGCAGTATTTT
TRBV30	-	TRBJ1-3	CAWSREGRRNTIYF	TGTGCCTGGAGTAGGGAGGGTAGAAGGAACACCATATATTTT
TRBV2	-	TRBJ1-4	CASSDPNRAEKLFF	TGTGCCAGCAGTGATCCTAACAGGGCGGAAAAACTGTTTTTT
TRBV6-5	TRBD2	TRBJ2-7	CASSYSIAGANEQYF	TGTGCCAGCAGTTACTCAATAGCGGGAGCTAACGAGCAGTACTTC
TRBV7-6	-	TRBJ2-2	CASSLRNLANTGELFF	TGTGCCAGCAGTCTTAGAAACCTCGCGAACACCGGGGAGCTGTTTTTT
TRBV29-1	TRBD1	TRBJ1-1	CSVRTGSEAFF	TGCAGCGTACGGACAGGATCTGAAGCTTTCTTT
TRBV29-1	TRBD2	TRBJ2-3	CSGAKREGIHTQYF	TGCAGCGGGGCGAAGCGGGAGGGGATCCATACGCAGTATTTT
TRBV5-8	-	TRBJ2-1	CASSLGPYSYNEQFF	TGTGCCAGCAGCTTGGGGCCTTACTCCTACAATGAGCAGTTCTTC
TRBV7-9	-	TRBJ1-5	CASSFSAGEGNQPQHF	TGTGCCAGCAGCTTTTCGGCGGGGGAAGGCAATCAGCCCCAGCATTTT
TRBV4-2	-	TRBJ2-7	CASSQDPQGSYEQYF	TGTGCCAGCAGCCAAGATCCTCAGGGCTCCTACGAGCAGTACTTC
TRBV5-6	-	TRBJ2-1	CASSLVIVGEQFF	TGTGCCAGCAGCTTAGTTATAGTCGGGGAGCAGTTCTTC
TRBV30	-	TRBJ1-1	CAWKGGSNTEAFF	TGTGCCTGGAAAGGCGGGTCGAACACTGAAGCTTTCTTT
TRBV6-1	TRBD1	TRBJ1-4	CASSESPTGLEKLFF	TGTGCCAGCAGTGAGTCACCGACAGGGTTGGAAAAACTGTTTTTT
TRBV7-9	-	TRBJ1-6	CASGSGSSPLHF	TGTGCCAGCGGTTCGGGGAGTTCACCCCTCCACTTT
TRBV4-2	-	TRBJ2-5	CASSPEVGRMETQYF	TGTGCCAGCAGCCCCGAGGTGGGGAGAATGGAGACCCAGTACTTC
TRBV27	-	TRBJ1-6	CASMEATYNSPLHF	TGTGCCAGCATGGAGGCCACCTATAATTCACCCCTCCACTTT
TRBV4-1	-	TRBJ2-5	CASSFGTYEETQYF	TGCGCCAGCAGTTTCGGGACATATGAAGAGACCCAGTACTTC
TRBV5-1	-	TRBJ1-1	CASSSEPNLSNTEAFF	TGCGCCAGCAGCTCCGAGCCTAACCTCTCGAACACTGAAGCTTTCTTT
TRBV5-1	-	TRBJ2-7	CASSLGGGYEQYF	TGCGCCAGCAGCCTTGGGGGAGGCTACGAGCAGTACTTC